One and the same sample provided the 10 T cell receptor beta chains below, sequenced in a study of T cell repertoires in cytomegalovirus infection. For these receptors, no antigen is known. TCRdb analysed the reads with MiXCR anew, one entry per CDR3 protein. The table records 900,000 to 950,000 distinct CDR3 sequences, 30% to 40% of them present only once. This specimen consisted of cultured CD8+ T cells from PBMCs, obtained from culture after CMV antigen stimulation. The receptors were sampled from a human donor in good health (CMV status not recorded). Some clones in this sample may be carry-over from other donors' samples.

This clonotype was detected a few times. V and J are TRBV20-1 and TRBJ1-6, with D perhaps matching TRBD1 (5 bases). The germline V and J ends were trimmed by 0 bases and 7 bases, with 13 bases remaining between them. The CDR3 extends over 15 amino acids. CDR1 is DFQATT, CDR2 SNEGSKA, per germline (reference sequence). CDR3 loop: CSARDGTGTNSPLHF. The DNA for the CDR3 is TGCAGTGCTAGAGATGGAACGGGGACGAATTCACCCCTCCACTTT.

The rearrangement joins TRBV7-3 to TRBJ2-1; no definite D call. The CDR3 has 16 amino acids. Trimming stripped 4 bases from V and 3 bases from J, with 16 bases between. Germline V gene sequence: CDR1 SGHTA, CDR2 FQGTGA. The CDR3 region is CASSSPDKVLYNEQFF. The CDR3 bases are TGTGCCAGCAGCTCACCTGACAAGGTCCTCTACAATGAGCAGTTCTTC.

This clonotype was recorded at least ten times. V usage is TRBV7-9 and J usage is TRBJ1-4; D is uncertain. CDR3 length equals 14 residues. Per the germline V gene, CDR1 is SEHNR and CDR2 is FQNEAQ (reference sequence). V was cut by 5 bases and J by 6 bases, with 13 bases left in between. Here the CDR3 reads CASSPEEADEKLFF. CDR3 DNA: TGTGCCAGCAGCCCAGAAGAAGCGGATGAAAAACTGTTTTTT.

The CDR3: CASTPRMGIPNTGELFF. The CDR3 region has the DNA TGTGCCAGCACTCCCCGAATGGGGATCCCGAACACCGGGGAGCTGTTTTTT. This chain joins TRBV12-3 or TRBV12-4 and TRBJ2-2; D unresolved. Trimming took 7 bases from V and 0 from J, leaving 18 bases between them. This CDR3 spans 17 amino acids.

Here the CDR3 reads CASRPGDRGTEAFF. The CDR3, as DNA: TGTGCCAGCAGGCCGGGAGACCGAGGGACTGAAGCTTTCTTT. The chain recombines TRBV6-8 with TRBJ1-1; unclear D gene. V lost 6 bases to trimming and J lost 5 bases, with 16 bases between them. Germline assignment: CDR1 MNHGY and CDR2 SAAAGT. This CDR3 has 14 residues.

This clonotype has just a few counts. V gene TRBV10-3 combines with J gene TRBJ2-2, with D perhaps given as TRBD1 or TRBD2 (5 bases each). This CDR3 is 13 amino acids long. The ends were cut back, 6 bases at V and 7 bases at J, with 12 bases in the middle. CDR1 and CDR2 (germline): ENHRY, SYGVKD. This CDR3 reads CAIRGEVIGELFF. CDR3 coding DNA: TGTGCCATCAGGGGGGAAGTCATCGGGGAGCTGTTTTTT.

For this clonotype: A much larger clone differs from this one at a single base, so this may be a read error. V usage is TRBV12-3 or TRBV12-4 and J usage is TRBJ2-3, with TRBD1 identical over 8 bases. This CDR3 has 14 residues. In nucleotides, the CDR3 is TGTGTCAGCACCCAGACAGGGGGCACAGATACGCAGTATTTT. It encodes CVSTQTGGTDTQYF.

The sample holds a few counts of this clonotype. The chain carries TRBV19 and TRBJ2-7; the match to TRBD2 covers 7 bases. The CDR3 length is 15 residues. Germline V gives CDR1 LNHDA, CDR2 SQIVND (reference sequence). V dropped 3 bases and J dropped 3; count of bases not matched to a gene: 8. The DNA of the CDR3 is TGTGCCAGTAGTATCGAACTAGCGAGTTTCTACGAGCAGTACTTC. This encodes CASSIELASFYEQYF.

This clonotype was observed at least ten times. The chain links TRBV7-9 to TRBJ1-6, with D unresolved. Germline V gene sequence: CDR1 SEHNR, CDR2 FQNEAQ (reference sequence). Trimming shortened V by 5 bases and J by 0 bases, and 14 bases separated the two germline ends. The CDR3 covers 17 residues. As DNA, the CDR3 is TGTGCCAGCAGCCCGAGGGATACGAGCTCCTATAATTCACCCCTCCACTTT. This sequence encodes CASSPRDTSSYNSPLHF.

This chain connects TRBV4-1 to TRBJ2-5; D is unresolved. Trimming removed 0 bases from V and 1 base from J, with 6 bases in between. The CDR3 has 14 amino acids. Germline CDR1 MGHRA, CDR2 YSYEKL. CDR3 region: CASSQDLPQETQYF. The CDR3 DNA sequence: TGCGCCAGCAGCCAAGATCTGCCCCAAGAGACCCAGTACTTC.